This is a list of T cell receptor beta chains from one sample in a study of T cells in localized non-small cell lung cancer. Using immunoSEQ multiplex PCR, the repertoire was profiled, and TCRdb retains in-frame clones only, with some absent. Found here are about 35,000 clones, more than 65% of them singletons; the top ten hold 15% to 20%. Sequences were derived from peripheral blood, sampled before any cancer treatment. These receptors all stem from a male donor aged 60 or over with stage III squamous cell lung carcinoma. CDR3s include the opening cysteine and the closing phenylalanine or tryptophan. A D gene is named only where the DNA matches it firmly. Clone size is not always given. Where it is, it says once, few, many or a class for expanded clones.

V gene	J gene	D gene	clone size	CDR3 DNA	CDR3 protein
TRBV6-6	TRBJ1-3	-	-	TGTGCCAGCACCCTCCTGCAAGGTGGTGGAAACACCATATATTTT	CASTLLQGGGNTIYF
TRBV7-9	TRBJ2-2	-	-	TGTGCCAGCAGCTTAGCGGGCACCGGGGAGCTGTTTTTT	CASSLAGTGELFF
TRBV7-8	TRBJ1-2	-	-	TGTGCCAGCAGCCGGACAGAAGTCTATGGCTACACCTTC	CASSRTEVYGYTF
TRBV14	TRBJ2-1	TRBD1	-	TGTGCCAGCAGCCCGGACAGGGTGTACAATGAGCAGTTCTTC	CASSPDRVYNEQFF
TRBV15	TRBJ2-2	-	-	TGTGCCACCAGCGAGGGACAAAAGAACACCGGGGAGCTGTTTTTT	CATSEGQKNTGELFF
TRBV18	TRBJ1-1	TRBD1	-	TGTGCCAGCTCGCCCCCCAGGGGGGAGTTCACTGAAGCTTTCTTT	CASSPPRGEFTEAFF
TRBV6-5	TRBJ2-7	-	once	TGTGCCAGCAGTCCAAGACGAGGGGATATCAACGAGCAGTACTTC	CASSPRRGDINEQYF
TRBV7-2	TRBJ2-7	TRBD2	-	TGTGCCAGCAGCTCCTCTCCGGGACTAGCGAAGCAGTACTTC	CASSSSPGLAKQYF
TRBV11-3	TRBJ2-1	-	few	TGTGCCAGCAGCCTGGAAAGCGACTACAATGAGCAGTTCTTC	CASSLESDYNEQFF
TRBV5-1	TRBJ2-1	-	-	TGCGCCAGCAGCTTGGAACTAGCCATCAATGAGCAGTTCTTC	CASSLELAINEQFF
TRBV4-1	TRBJ1-2	-	-	TGCGCCAGCAGCCAAGAGGGCAGGGGATACTATGGCTACACCTTC	CASSQEGRGYYGYTF
TRBV7-9	TRBJ1-2	-	few	TGTGCCAGCAGCTTAGTTGGGCCAGGGAACGGCTACACCTTC	CASSLVGPGNGYTF
TRBV6-5	TRBJ1-6	-	once	TGTGCCAGCAGTTACTCGGGACGAGGGCATTCACCCCTCCACTTT	CASSYSGRGHSPLHF